One sample yielded the 16 T cell receptor beta chains listed below, sequenced in a study of CDR3 diversity in severe acne. MiXCR, applied by TCRdb to the PCR reads, yields one record per CDR3 protein. The table records some 85,000 distinct CDR3 sequences, 49% of them present only once. The sample comprised blood. The receptors derive from a male donor with severe acne vulgaris.

This clonotype was seen a handful of times. J is TRBJ2-1 and V is TRBV5-1; 8 bases are shared with TRBD2. This CDR3 contains 18 residues. Germline-derived CDR1 and CDR2 are SGHRS and YFSETQ. V shed 6 bases and J 2 bases; nucleotides not matched to a gene: 16. CDR3 residues: CASKGSGTPRNPYNEQFF. DNA of the CDR3: TGCGCCAGCAAGGGTAGCGGGACCCCCCGGAACCCCTACAATGAGCAGTTCTTC.

This chain uses TRBV25-1 with TRBJ1-4; no definite D call. CDR3 size: 14 residues. Germline V lookup: CDR1 MGHDK, CDR2 SYGVNS. V lost 5 bases to trimming and J lost 7 bases, with 14 bases between them. CDR3 protein: CASSPQEAVEKLFF. CDR3 nucleotides: TGTGCCAGCAGTCCCCAAGAGGCCGTTGAAAAACTGTTTTTT.

A remark on this clonotype: A single base separates this from a much larger clone, so it may be a read error. J is TRBJ2-1 and V is TRBV7-6; possibly TRBD2 for D (5 bases). Trimming took off 4 bases at V and 7 bases at J, with 5 bases between the two ends. The CDR3 covers 11 residues. Germline V gene data show CDR1 as SGHVS and CDR2 as FNYEAQ. The CDR3 DNA reads TGTGCCAGCAGCTCGGGGAATGAGCAGTTCTTC. Amino acid sequence: CASSSGNEQFF.

The chain has TRBV7-8 and TRBJ2-7; TRBD1 matches 7 bases. V shed 4 bases, J shed 2 bases, and the junction held 11 bases outside the gene matches. The CDR3 loop spans 16 amino acids. Germline CDR1 SGHVS, CDR2 FQNEAQ. The CDR3 region has the DNA TGTGCCAGCAGCTCCCAGGAGGTCGGACAGGCCTACGAGCAGTACTTC. Its translation: CASSSQEVGQAYEQYF.

This clonotype showed up many times. This chain uses TRBV9 with TRBJ1-6; D may be TRBD1 (5 bases). V lost 2 bases to trimming and J lost 5 bases, with 14 bases between them. This CDR3 contains 16 residues. Looked up from germline, CDR1 is SGDLS and CDR2 is YYNGEE. CDR3 DNA: TGTGCCAGCAGCGTCGAGCCGGGACCGAATAATTCACCCCTCCACTTT. This sequence encodes CASSVEPGPNNSPLHF.

The count of this clonotype is one. The gene calls are TRBV6-2 or TRBV6-3 and TRBJ2-3; the D is unclear. CDR3 size: 16 residues. The V gene's germline CDR1 is MNHEY and CDR2 SVGEGT. V was shortened by 4 bases and J by 1 base, with 15 bases between the two germline ends. For the CDR3, the DNA is TGTGCCAGCAGTTTCTCGAAAACATGGGGCACAGATACGCAGTATTTT. This gives the protein CASSFSKTWGTDTQYF.

A note on this clonotype: At one boundary the junction diverges from the germline segment, which might be a read error. CDR3 amino acids: CASSYQQEKMRNTEAFF. In DNA, the CDR3 is TGTGCCAGCAGTTACCAACAGGAGAAGATGAGGAACACTGAAGCTTTCTTT. The J gene is TRBJ1-1, the V gene TRBV10-3, with D possibly being TRBD1 (5 bases). From germline, CDR1 is ENHRY and CDR2 SYGVKD. The CDR3 extends over 17 amino acids.

This clonotype was detected a few times. This chain links TRBV6-6 with TRBJ1-3; D ambiguous. CDR3 length equals 17 residues. Trimming pared 2 bases from V and 0 bases from J, leaving 14 bases between. Per the germline V gene, CDR1 is MNHNY and CDR2 is SVGAGI (reference sequence). CDR3 residues: CASSYTPQQDSGNTIYF. The CDR3 DNA sequence: TGTGCCAGCAGTTACACGCCTCAACAAGACTCTGGAAACACCATATATTTT.

In this sample, this clonotype turned up many times. J is TRBJ1-2 and V is TRBV7-2; no clear D. Per germline, CDR1 SGHTA and CDR2 FQGNSA. The CDR3 contains 11 residues. Trimming removed 5 bases from V and 6 bases from J, with 7 bases in between. The CDR3 nucleotides read TGTGCCAGCAGCACAAGTGATGGCTACACCTTC. Its translation is CASSTSDGYTF.

Worth noting for this clonotype: This may be a read error, as it is one base from a much larger clone. The V call is TRBV25-1, the J call TRBJ1-1; D might be TRBD1 (6 bases). The CDR3 is made up of 11 amino acids. CDR1 MGHDK and CDR2 SYGVNS come from the germline V gene. CDR3 sequence reads: CASTRQAEVFF. DNA of the CDR3: TGTGCCAGCACCAGACAGGCTGAAGTTTTCTTT. Variable domain in full (rest from reference TRBV25-1 and TRBJ1-1): EADIYQTPRYLVIGTGKKITLECSQTMGHDKMYWYQQDPGMELHLIHYSYGVNSTEKGDLSSESTVSRIRTEHFPLTLESARPSHTSQYLCASTRQAEVFFGQGTRLTVV.

This clonotype was seen at least ten times. The genes are TRBV5-1 and TRBJ2-7; D is perhaps TRBD1 or TRBD2 (7 bases each). Trimming cost V 3 bases and J 3 bases, with 16 bases left between them. Per germline, CDR1 SGHRS and CDR2 YFSETQ. The CDR3 has 15 amino acids. The CDR3 is CASSWEGAPDYEQYF. CDR3 bases: TGCGCCAGCAGCTGGGAGGGGGCACCGGACTACGAGCAGTACTTC.

This clonotype is deemed medium-sized. This chain joins TRBV12-3 or TRBV12-4 and TRBJ2-7; no reliable D call. The CDR3 is made up of 15 amino acids. Trimming took off 3 bases at V and 4 bases at J, with 16 bases between the two ends. The CDR3, as DNA: TGTGCCAGCAGTTTCTTACATGGCAATTTATACGAGCAGTACTTC. This sequence encodes CASSFLHGNLYEQYF.

This chain links TRBV9 with TRBJ2-7; TRBD2 agrees at 8 bases. Per germline, CDR1 SGDLS and CDR2 YYNGEE. The CDR3 is 14 residues long. Unmatched junction bases numbered 4, after V lost 2 bases and J lost 3 bases. Written as DNA, the CDR3 is TGTGCCAGCAGCGTCGGGGGGGGGCTCTACGAGCAGTACTTC. This gives the protein CASSVGGGLYEQYF. The full variable domain, completed using reference TRBV9 and TRBJ2-7, is DSGVTQTPKHLITATGQRVTLRCSPRSGDLSVYWYQQSLDQGLQFLIQYYNGEERAKGNILERFSAQQFPDLHSELNLSSLELGDSALYFCASSVGGGLYEQYFGPGTRLTVT.

The rearrangement links TRBV27 to TRBJ1-1; no clear D. V lost 3 bases, J lost 5 bases, and 10 bases lay in between. CDR1 is MNHEY, CDR2 SMNVEV, per germline (reference sequence). The CDR3 is 13 amino acids. The CDR3 sequence is CASSFRRETEAFF. For the CDR3, the DNA is TGTGCCAGCAGTTTTCGGCGGGAAACTGAAGCTTTCTTT.

Many counts were recorded for this clonotype. The rearrangement uses TRBV7-8 and TRBJ2-7, with D unclear. Germline CDR1 SGHVS, CDR2 FQNEAQ. This CDR3 is built from 14 residues. Trimming removed 0 bases at V and 0 bases at J, with 6 bases between. This chain's CDR3 is CASSLASSSYEQYV. As DNA, the CDR3 is TGTGCCAGCAGCTTAGCCTCTAGCTCCTACGAGCAGTACGTC.

In regard to this clonotype: A much more abundant neighbour one base away suggests this may be a read error. The chain has TRBV9 and TRBJ2-2, with D uncertain. Trimming removed 4 bases from V and 7 bases from J, with 8 bases in between. The length of the CDR3 is 12 residues. Germline assignment: CDR1 SGDLS and CDR2 YYNGEE. The CDR3 region is CASSFRGGELFF. In DNA, the CDR3 is TGTGCCAGCAGCTTCCGCGGCGGGGAGCTGTTTTTT.